This T cell receptor (beta chain) was found in a study of cytomegalovirus exposure and HLA in healthy donors. PCR primers comprised 60 Vbeta and 13 Jbeta primers. Profiling relied on immunoSEQ multiplex PCR, and the TCRdb table lists in-frame clones only, not all of them. This repertoire shows over 75,000 clones, approximately 84% found once; its top ten account for 5.5% to 6.5%. Between the trimmed V and J ends, which lost 7 bases and 0 bases, there was a span of 7 bases. Germline CDR1 and CDR2: MNHNS and SASEGT. CDR3 length equals 13 residues. The sequenced sample consisted of PBMCs. The V gene is TRBV6-1, the J gene TRBJ1-3; unclear D gene. The TCR comes from a woman aged 18-29 years in good health and CMV-seropositive. CDR3 residues: CASTKSSGNTIYF. The DNA of the CDR3 is TGTGCCAGCACCAAGAGCTCTGGAAACACCATATATTTT.